The entry below gives a single T cell receptor (beta chain) sequence along with its context. With 3 bases removed from V and 7 bases from J, the gap between germline ends came to 12 bases. The CDR3 consists of 14 residues. Germline V gene data show CDR1 as MDHEN and CDR2 as SYDVKM. This specimen comes from a study of cytomegalovirus exposure and HLA in healthy donors. PCR involved 60 Vbeta and 13 Jbeta primers. Only in-frame clones appear in the TCRdb table, and some are missing; sequencing was by immunoSEQ multiplex PCR. The data contain around 140,000 clones, approximately 80% of them singletons. The sequence derives from a man aged 35 to 55 in good health and CMV-seronegative. Source material: PBMCs. The J gene is TRBJ2-2, the V gene TRBV28; D is possibly TRBD1 (5 bases). The CDR3 DNA reads TGTGCCAGCAGTTTTTTCAGGGATGTCGGGGAGCTGTTTTTT. Translating gives CASSFFRDVGELFF.